Shown below are 23 T cell receptor beta chains from a single sample sequenced in a study of blood T cell repertoires in COVID-19. Assay: immunoSEQ multiplex PCR; the TCRdb copy retains only in-frame clones and omits some. The sample includes approximately 400,000 clones, about nine tenths of them seen just once. The sample taken for sequencing was PBMCs or T cells enriched from blood (not recorded which). All receptors come from a woman between 40 and 50 years old who had been exposed to COVID-19.

The V and J genes are TRBV3-1 (or the pseudogene TRBV3-2) and TRBJ2-4; D unresolved. The CDR3 is 16 amino acids. CDR1 and CDR2 (germline): LGHDT, YNNKEL (reference sequence). Between the trimmed V and J ends, which lost 0 bases and 8 bases, there was a span of 17 bases. The CDR3 nucleotides read TGTGCCAGCAGCCAAGATGGCGGCCCATCCTGGGACATTCAGTACTTC. This sequence encodes CASSQDGGPSWDIQYF.

This chain connects TRBV18 to TRBJ2-2; 14 bases line up with TRBD2. Germline CDR1 KGHSH, CDR2 LQKENI. Trimming at V came to 0 bases and at J to 4 bases, leaving 10 bases not matched to a gene. CDR3 length: 20 residues. The CDR3 region has the DNA TGTGCCAGCTCACCACCATCAAGACTAGCGGGAGGGCCGGGCACCGGGGAGCTGTTTTTT. Residues: CASSPPSRLAGGPGTGELFF.

This clone has only one observation. The chain uses TRBV18 and TRBJ1-2; TRBD1 matches 8 bases. The CDR3 has 13 amino acids. Germline values: CDR1 KGHSH, CDR2 LQKENI. V dropped 4 bases and J dropped 7; count of bases not matched to a gene: 5. The CDR3 loop is CASSLTGEGGYTF. The DNA for the CDR3 is TGTGCCAGCTCACTGACAGGGGAAGGTGGCTACACCTTC.

The J gene is TRBJ2-1, the V gene TRBV19; TRBD1 aligns across 10 bases. The CDR3 is 14 residues long. The V segment lost 2 bases and the J segment 7 bases; nucleotides outside the gene matches: 2. Germline CDR1 reads LNHDA; CDR2 reads SQIVND (reference sequence). The CDR3 DNA reads as TGTGCCAGTAGTATATGGGACAGGGGAAATGAGCAGTTCTTC. This encodes CASSIWDRGNEQFF.

The chain joins TRBV3-1 (or the pseudogene TRBV3-2) to TRBJ2-7, with 14 nucleotides matching TRBD2. The germline gives CDR1 LGHDT, CDR2 YNNKEL (reference sequence). The CDR3 is made up of 20 amino acids. V dropped 1 base and J dropped 1; count of bases not matched to a gene: 12. The CDR3 DNA reads TGTGCCAGCAGCCAAGTAGGACTAGCGGGGGGACGACCTAAGTCCTACGAGCAGTACTTC. This codes for CASSQVGLAGGRPKSYEQYF.

This chain joins TRBV11-3 and TRBJ2-3, with D uncertain. The V end was cut by 5 bases, the J end by 6 bases, with 12 bases between. Germline V gives CDR1 SGHNT, CDR2 YENEEA. The CDR3 has 13 amino acids. The CDR3 region has the DNA TGTGCCAGCAGCGGATACAGTCCGGATACGCAGTATTTT. It is translated as CASSGYSPDTQYF.

The CDR3: CASSQLGTSGNYEQYF. DNA for the CDR3: TGCGCCAGCAGCCAGCTAGGGACTAGCGGGAACTACGAGCAGTACTTC. The chain has TRBV4-1 and TRBJ2-7; 13 bases line up with TRBD2. V was pared by 3 bases and J by 3 bases, with 5 bases of the junction left unmatched. Germline CDR1 is MGHRA and CDR2 is YSYEKL. The CDR3 loop spans 16 amino acids.

This chain uses TRBV14 with TRBJ1-4, with TRBD1 as a possible D gene (6 bases). The V gene's germline CDR1 is SGHDN and CDR2 FVKESK. CDR3 length equals 14 residues. V gave up 4 bases and J gave up 8 bases, with 14 bases separating them. The chain's CDR3 is CASSRLGGEEKLFF. DNA of the CDR3: TGTGCCAGCAGCCGCCTAGGGGGGGAGGAAAAACTGTTTTTT.

The rearrangement links TRBV3-1 (or the pseudogene TRBV3-2) to TRBJ2-5; TRBD1 matches 10 bases. V was pared by 6 bases and J by 1 base, with 5 bases of the junction left unmatched. Germline CDR1 reads LGHDT; CDR2 reads YNNKEL (reference sequence). The CDR3 runs 15 residues. CDR3 coding DNA: TGTGCCAGCAGATGGGACAGGGGCCCCCAAGAGACCCAGTACTTC. Protein: CASRWDRGPQETQYF.

The count of this clone is one. V usage is TRBV7-8 and J usage is TRBJ1-4; TRBD1 matches 7 bases. After removal of 1 base from V and 3 bases from J, the junction contained 2 bases not matched to a gene. CDR1 is SGHVS, CDR2 FQNEAQ, per germline. CDR3 length equals 15 residues. CDR3 region: CASSLEGTANEKLFF. The CDR3 nucleotides are TGTGCCAGCAGCTTAGAGGGGACAGCTAATGAAAAACTGTTTTTT.

The chain uses TRBV4-1 and TRBJ2-5; D perhaps matches TRBD2 (6 bases). The ends were cut back, 2 bases at V and 2 bases at J, with 18 bases in the middle. Germline V gene sequence: CDR1 MGHRA, CDR2 YSYEKL. The CDR3 runs to 17 residues. The DNA for the CDR3 is TGCGCCAGCAGCCAAAGCGTATACGGGACTCCACAAGAGACCCAGTACTTC. This translates into CASSQSVYGTPQETQYF.

V and J are TRBV11-2 and TRBJ1-5; TRBD1 aligns across 10 bases. V lost 0 bases and J lost 7; bases outside the gene matches: 3. Germline CDR1 is SGHAT and CDR2 is FQNNGV. The CDR3 covers 15 residues. The CDR3 nucleotides are TGTGCCAGCAGCTTAGAGGGACAGGGGCTCCAGCCCCAGCATTTT. Translated: CASSLEGQGLQPQHF.

CDR3 DNA: TGTGCCAGTTACGACAGGGGCTATGGCTACACCTTC. Its translation is CASYDRGYGYTF. The chain links TRBV19 to TRBJ1-2; TRBD1 matches 8 bases. Germline V CDR1 and CDR2: LNHDA, SQIVND (reference sequence). V lost 8 bases to trimming and J lost 4 bases; unmatched junction nucleotides: 3. This CDR3 region has 12 residues. The whole variable domain, remainder taken from reference TRBV19 and TRBJ1-2, is DGGITQSPKYLFRKEGQNVTLSCEQNLNHDAMYWYRQDPGQGLRLIYYSQIVNDFQKGDIAEGYSVSREKKESFPLTVTSAQKNPTAFYLCASYDRGYGYTFGSGTRLTVV.

This chain joins TRBV7-9 and TRBJ1-5; 8 positions match TRBD1. V lost 5 bases, J lost 6 bases, and 3 bases stayed unmatched. This CDR3 has 13 amino acids. The germline V gene encodes CDR1 SEHNR and CDR2 FQNEAQ (reference sequence). The CDR3 spells CASSLDRGQPQHF. DNA for the CDR3: TGTGCCAGCAGCCTAGACAGGGGTCAGCCCCAGCATTTT.

The chain links TRBV27 to TRBJ1-4; D might be TRBD1 (6 bases). Germline assignment: CDR1 MNHEY and CDR2 SMNVEV (reference sequence). Trimming took 9 bases from V and 4 from J, leaving 12 bases between them. The CDR3 sequence is 13 residues long. DNA of the CDR3: TGTGCCAGTAAACAGGGAAATAATGAAAAACTGTTTTTT. Translating gives CASKQGNNEKLFF. The variable domain in full, completed from reference TRBV27 and TRBJ1-4, reads EAQVTQNPRYLITVTGKKLTVTCSQNMNHEYMSWYRQDPGLGLRQIYYSMNVEVTDKGDVPEGYKVSRKEKRNFPLILESPSPNQTSLYFCASKQGNNEKLFFGSGTQLSVL.

CDR3 nucleotide sequence: TGTGCCAGCAGCCAAGTAAGGGGCTACGAGCAGTACTTC. Translation gives CASSQVRGYEQYF. The chain is built from TRBV3-1 (or the pseudogene TRBV3-2) and TRBJ2-7, with TRBD1 as a possible D gene (5 bases). Per germline, CDR1 LGHDT and CDR2 YNNKEL (reference sequence). The V gene lost 1 base and the J gene lost 3 bases, with 7 bases spanning the gap. The CDR3 covers 13 residues.

In its sample, this clone was seen a few times. The CDR3 coding sequence is TGCAGCGTTGACCCGACAGGGGTGGACTATGGCTACACCTTC. Protein: CSVDPTGVDYGYTF. The rearrangement joins TRBV29-1 to TRBJ1-2, with 8 bases lining up with TRBD1. Germline V CDR1 and CDR2: SQVTM, ANQGSEA. CDR3 length equals 14 residues. V was clipped by 3 bases and J by 3 bases; unmatched bases: 6.

This clone was recorded a few times. This chain joins TRBV3-1 (or the pseudogene TRBV3-2) and TRBJ1-3; 7 nucleotides match TRBD1. The CDR3 contains 13 residues. J gave up 3 bases and V 6 bases, and 2 bases lay outside the gene matches. The germline V gene encodes CDR1 LGHDT and CDR2 YNNKEL (reference sequence). The CDR3 loop is CASRQGNGNTIYF. The CDR3 DNA is TGTGCCAGCAGACAGGGGAATGGAAACACCATATATTTT.

The rearrangement links TRBV2 to TRBJ2-3; 10 bases line up with TRBD1. With V trimmed by 5 bases and J by 14 bases, 4 bases remained unmatched. This CDR3 is 11 amino acids long. The germline CDR1 and CDR2 sequences are SNHLY and FYNNEI. CDR3 in DNA: TGTGCCAGCAGTCGGGACAGGGGAGGGTATTTT. Protein sequence: CASSRDRGGYF.

This chain links TRBV5-1 with TRBJ1-1; the match to TRBD1 covers 7 bases. This CDR3 has 16 amino acids. Trimming at V came to 2 bases and at J to 0 bases, leaving 7 bases not matched to a gene. Looked up from germline, CDR1 is SGHRS and CDR2 is YFSETQ. The CDR3 region is CASSFSGQSMNTEAFF. The DNA of the CDR3 is TGCGCCAGCAGCTTCTCGGGACAGAGCATGAACACTGAAGCTTTCTTT.

The chain links TRBV5-1 to TRBJ2-5; TRBD1 matches at 9 bases. V gave up 4 bases and J gave up 4 bases; unmatched junction bases: 8. The CDR3 spans 15 residues. Germline assignment: CDR1 SGHRS and CDR2 YFSETQ. As DNA, the CDR3 is TGCGCCAGCAGCGAGGGACAGGGTGGGTCAGAGACCCAGTACTTC. Residues: CASSEGQGGSETQYF.

The chain couples TRBV19 to TRBJ2-2, with 9 bases fitting TRBD2. Germline CDR1 and CDR2: LNHDA and SQIVND (reference sequence). The CDR3 covers 15 residues. V lost 7 bases to trimming and J lost 2 bases; unmatched junction nucleotides: 5. CDR3 loop: CASTRGGDNTGELFF. The DNA for the CDR3 is TGTGCCAGTACCCGCGGGGGGGATAACACCGGGGAGCTGTTTTTT.

The V call is TRBV24-1, the J call TRBJ2-5; TRBD1 matches 8 bases. The CDR3 totals 16 residues. CDR1 is KGHDR, CDR2 SFDVKD, per germline. Trimming cost V 3 bases and J 5 bases; bases outside gene matches: 10. The CDR3 DNA follows: TGTGCCACCAGTGATACGCTCAGACAGGGGCGGGAGACCCAGTACTTC. Its translation is CATSDTLRQGRETQYF.